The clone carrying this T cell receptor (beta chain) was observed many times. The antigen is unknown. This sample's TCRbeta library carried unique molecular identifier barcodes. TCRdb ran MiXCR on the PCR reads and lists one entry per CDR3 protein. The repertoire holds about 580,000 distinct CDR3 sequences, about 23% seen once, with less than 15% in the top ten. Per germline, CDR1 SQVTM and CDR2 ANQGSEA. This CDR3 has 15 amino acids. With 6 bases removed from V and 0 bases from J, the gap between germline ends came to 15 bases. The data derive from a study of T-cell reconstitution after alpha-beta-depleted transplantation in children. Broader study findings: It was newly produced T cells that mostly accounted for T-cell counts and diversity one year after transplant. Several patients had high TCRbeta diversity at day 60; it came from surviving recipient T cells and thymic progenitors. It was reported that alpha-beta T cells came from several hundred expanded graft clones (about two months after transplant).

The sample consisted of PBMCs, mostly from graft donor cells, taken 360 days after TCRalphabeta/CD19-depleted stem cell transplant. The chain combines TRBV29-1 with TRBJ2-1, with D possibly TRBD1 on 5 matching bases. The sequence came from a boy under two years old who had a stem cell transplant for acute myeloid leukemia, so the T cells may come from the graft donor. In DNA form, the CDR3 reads TGCAGCGTGCCTACAAGGGGAAGCTCCTACAATGAGCAGTTCTTC. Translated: CSVPTRGSSYNEQFF.